This is a list of T cell receptor beta chains from one sample in a study of STAT5B mutations in CD4+ large granular lymphocyte leukemia. Libraries were prepared by immunoSEQ multiplex PCR; TCRdb keeps only in-frame clonotypes and omits some of them. The sample lists over 30,000 clones, about 80% occurring once. Specimen: CD4+ T cells from blood buffy coats. These receptors all come from a human donor in good health. Both conserved end residues are part of each CDR3. Fields, in order: J gene, V gene, D gene, clone size, CDR3 DNA, CDR3 protein. The D gene is left open where the match is weak. Size values are once, few and many counts, or a class for expanded clones, and some rows have none.

>TRBJ2-1|TRBV7-2|TRBD2|NA
TGTGCCAGCAGCTTAGAGGTGGCGGGAGGGCCCAGTGAGCAGTTCTTC
CASSLEVAGGPSEQFF
>TRBJ1-2|TRBV6-1|TRBD1|NA
TGTGCCAGCAGACCGGGACAGGTTTATGGCTACACCTTC
CASRPGQVYGYTF
>TRBJ2-7|TRBV7-8|NA|NA
TGTGCCAGCAGCTTAGAACCTGCCCTTGGGGGAACCTACGAGCAGTACTTC
CASSLEPALGGTYEQYF
>TRBJ1-2|TRBV19|TRBD1|NA
TGTGCCAGTAGCCCTGACAGGGGGTATGGCTACACCTTC
CASSPDRGYGYTF
>TRBJ1-4|TRBV9|NA|once
TGTGCCAGCAGCTTCCGACGGGGGCGCGAAAGTGAAAAACTGTTTTTT
CASSFRRGRESEKLFF
>TRBJ1-1|TRBV2|NA|NA
TGTGCCAGCAGTGACAGGATTCACACTGAAGCTTTCTTT
CASSDRIHTEAFF
>TRBJ1-6|TRBV7-9|NA|few
TGTGCCAGCAGCTTGACAAGCTCCTATAATTCACCCCTCCACTTT
CASSLTSSYNSPLHF
>TRBJ1-5|TRBV5-1|NA|NA
TGCGCCAGCAGCTGGGGGCACTCAGGTAGCAATCAGCCCCAGCATTTT
CASSWGHSGSNQPQHF
>TRBJ1-2|TRBV18|NA|few
TGTGCCAGCTCACCGTTGGCGGAGGGGTATGGCTACACCTTC
CASSPLAEGYGYTF
>TRBJ1-3|TRBV5-6|NA|NA
TGTGCCAGCAGCATACACGGCCCTGGAAACACCATATATTTT
CASSIHGPGNTIYF
>TRBJ1-2|TRBV7-9|NA|NA
TGTGCCAGCAGCTTGCAGGGCGGGAGTAGCGGCTACACCTTC
CASSLQGGSSGYTF